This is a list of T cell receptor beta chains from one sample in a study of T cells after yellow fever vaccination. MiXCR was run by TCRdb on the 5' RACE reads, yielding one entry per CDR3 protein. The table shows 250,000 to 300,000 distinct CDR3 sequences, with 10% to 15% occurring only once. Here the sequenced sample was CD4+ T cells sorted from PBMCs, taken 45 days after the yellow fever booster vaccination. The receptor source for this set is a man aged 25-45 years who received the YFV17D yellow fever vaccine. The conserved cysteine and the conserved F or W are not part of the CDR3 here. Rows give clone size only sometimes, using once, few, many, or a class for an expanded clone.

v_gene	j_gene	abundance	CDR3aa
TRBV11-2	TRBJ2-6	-	ASRFQGGYVSGANVLT
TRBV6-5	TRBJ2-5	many	ASSYLTVQETQY
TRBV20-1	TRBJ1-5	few	SARAPNQPQH
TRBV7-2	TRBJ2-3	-	ASSLAGLTSTDTQY
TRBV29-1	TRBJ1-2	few	SGGTGYGYT
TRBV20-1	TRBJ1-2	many	SARDESRGLYGYT
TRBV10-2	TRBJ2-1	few	ASGGRDRTYNEQF
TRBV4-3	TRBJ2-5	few	ASSQRGLAGGGETQY
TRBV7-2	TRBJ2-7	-	ASSHGQGYEQY
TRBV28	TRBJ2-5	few	ASRLKYQETQY
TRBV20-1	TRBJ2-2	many	SARDVTTRAGELF
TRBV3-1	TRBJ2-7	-	ASSQAPGAGEQY
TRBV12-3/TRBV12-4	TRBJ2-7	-	ASSLRGGGYEQY
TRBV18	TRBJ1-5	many	ASSERGQPQH
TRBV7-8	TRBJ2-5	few	ASSESAPRAVETQY
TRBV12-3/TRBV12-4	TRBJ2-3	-	ASSLAGPWQY
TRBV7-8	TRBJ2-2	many	ASSRLAGTNTGELF
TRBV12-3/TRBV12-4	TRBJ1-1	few	ASSLIDSTEAF
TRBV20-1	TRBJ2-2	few	SALSLAANTGELF
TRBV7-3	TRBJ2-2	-	ASSLNGGRFGELF
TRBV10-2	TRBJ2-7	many	ASSGLAGSYEQY
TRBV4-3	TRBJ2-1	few	ASSPGGVSSYNEQF
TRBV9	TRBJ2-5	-	ASSVVAGRVETQY
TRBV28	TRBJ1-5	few	ASSYLSRPQH